A selection of T cell receptor beta chains follows, all from one sample in a study of control samples from healthy donors and cancer patients. TCRdb keeps only in-frame clones here, not all; method: immunoSEQ multiplex PCR. The sample lists about 180,000 clones; around nine tenths were seen once. Material: blood. Source of these receptors: a man aged 25 to 45 in good health. CDR3s include the opening cysteine and the closing phenylalanine or tryptophan. Each record gives: D gene, J gene, V gene, clone size, CDR3 length, CDR3 DNA, CDR3 protein. The D gene is left open where the match is weak. The listing skips clone size in some rows; elsewhere it reads once, few, many or a size class.

d_call: .; j_call: TRBJ1-1; v_call: TRBV5-1; clone_size: .; cdr3_length: 14; cdr3_nt: TGCGCCACCAAGCTTGGGGACTCCAACACTGAAGCTTTCTTT; cdr3_aa: CATKLGDSNTEAFF
d_call: TRBD2; j_call: TRBJ2-7; v_call: TRBV28; clone_size: .; cdr3_length: 16; cdr3_nt: TGTGCCAGCAGTTTATCGCCGACTAGCGGCTCCTACGAGCAGTACTTC; cdr3_aa: CASSLSPTSGSYEQYF
d_call: .; j_call: TRBJ1-1; v_call: TRBV12-3/TRBV12-4; clone_size: .; cdr3_length: 13; cdr3_nt: TGTGCCAGCAGTTTGGCGGGGAACACTGAAGCTTTCTTT; cdr3_aa: CASSLAGNTEAFF
d_call: TRBD2; j_call: TRBJ2-5; v_call: TRBV4-2; clone_size: .; cdr3_length: 15; cdr3_nt: TGTGCCAGCAGCCAAGGGGGACTAGCGGCTCGGGCCCAGTACTTC; cdr3_aa: CASSQGGLAARAQYF
d_call: .; j_call: TRBJ1-4; v_call: TRBV2; clone_size: once; cdr3_length: 15; cdr3_nt: TGTGCCAGCAGTGATAGGGGGGGGCCAGGTGAAAAACTGTTTTTT; cdr3_aa: CASSDRGGPGEKLFF
d_call: .; j_call: TRBJ1-1; v_call: TRBV29-1; clone_size: .; cdr3_length: 14; cdr3_nt: TGCAGCGTTGTTCCCGTTTCCTCGAACACTGAAGCTTTCTTT; cdr3_aa: CSVVPVSSNTEAFF
d_call: TRBD1; j_call: TRBJ1-6; v_call: TRBV2; clone_size: .; cdr3_length: 15; cdr3_nt: TGTGCCAGCAGTCCACGGACAGGGGGTAATTCACCCCTCCACTTT; cdr3_aa: CASSPRTGGNSPLHF
d_call: TRBD1; j_call: TRBJ1-4; v_call: TRBV7-2; clone_size: .; cdr3_length: 16; cdr3_nt: TGTGCCAGCAGCCCTCGGACAGGGGCAACTAATGAAAAACTGTTTTTT; cdr3_aa: CASSPRTGATNEKLFF
d_call: .; j_call: TRBJ2-7; v_call: TRBV19; clone_size: .; cdr3_length: 12; cdr3_nt: TGTGCCAGTAGTGCCCAAGGGGTAGAGCAGTACTTC; cdr3_aa: CASSAQGVEQYF
d_call: .; j_call: TRBJ1-1; v_call: TRBV13; clone_size: .; cdr3_length: 12; cdr3_nt: TGTGCCAGCAGCTTAGGCCTGACGGTAACTTTCTTT; cdr3_aa: CASSLGLTVTFF
d_call: .; j_call: TRBJ2-1; v_call: TRBV6-5; clone_size: .; cdr3_length: 13; cdr3_nt: TGTGCCAGCAGGACCACAGGGTACAATGAGCAGTTCTTC; cdr3_aa: CASRTTGYNEQFF
d_call: TRBD1; j_call: TRBJ2-3; v_call: TRBV7-9; clone_size: .; cdr3_length: 15; cdr3_nt: TGTGCCAGCAGCTTACTGAGGGGGCCCACAGATACGCAGTATTTT; cdr3_aa: CASSLLRGPTDTQYF
d_call: .; j_call: TRBJ1-6; v_call: TRBV2; clone_size: once; cdr3_length: 15; cdr3_nt: TGTGCCAGCAGTGATGGGCCAGGCATCGATTCACCCCTCCACTTT; cdr3_aa: CASSDGPGIDSPLHF
d_call: .; j_call: TRBJ2-5; v_call: TRBV6-5; clone_size: .; cdr3_length: 16; cdr3_nt: TGTGCCAGCAGTTACTCGACCCCCGGGACAACAGAGACCCAGTACTTC; cdr3_aa: CASSYSTPGTTETQYF
d_call: .; j_call: TRBJ2-7; v_call: TRBV28; clone_size: .; cdr3_length: 16; cdr3_nt: .; cdr3_aa: CASSSSDRGSSYEQYF
d_call: TRBD2; j_call: TRBJ2-1; v_call: TRBV30; clone_size: .; cdr3_length: 11; cdr3_nt: TGTGCCTGTGCGGGAGGGACTGAGCAGTTCTTC; cdr3_aa: CACAGGTEQFF
d_call: .; j_call: TRBJ2-5; v_call: TRBV27; clone_size: once; cdr3_length: 17; cdr3_nt: TGTGCCAGCAGTTTAAGGAGAACAGCTCCATTCCAAGAGACCCAGTACTTC; cdr3_aa: CASSLRRTAPFQETQYF
d_call: TRBD2; j_call: TRBJ2-2; v_call: TRBV11-2; clone_size: .; cdr3_length: 17; cdr3_nt: TGTGCCAGCAGCTTAGGGCTAGCGGGGGGTAACACCGGGGAGCTGTTTTTT; cdr3_aa: CASSLGLAGGNTGELFF
d_call: TRBD1; j_call: TRBJ2-5; v_call: TRBV9; clone_size: .; cdr3_length: 16; cdr3_nt: TGTGCCAGCAGCGTAAGCGGACAGGGGACCAAAGGGGCCCAGTACTTC; cdr3_aa: CASSVSGQGTKGAQYF
d_call: .; j_call: TRBJ1-1; v_call: TRBV30; clone_size: .; cdr3_length: 13; cdr3_nt: TGTGCCTGGGCGAGGGAGGCGAACACTGAAGCTTTCTTT; cdr3_aa: CAWAREANTEAFF
d_call: .; j_call: TRBJ2-1; v_call: TRBV24-1; clone_size: .; cdr3_length: 20; cdr3_nt: TGTGCCACCAGTGATTCACGCCCGTCTAGCGCCGGGATCTCCTACAATGAGCAGTTCTTC; cdr3_aa: CATSDSRPSSAGISYNEQFF
d_call: .; j_call: TRBJ1-1; v_call: TRBV6-1; clone_size: .; cdr3_length: 14; cdr3_nt: TGTGCCAGCAGTGAATCCGGGGGGTACACTGAAGCTTTCTTT; cdr3_aa: CASSESGGYTEAFF
d_call: TRBD1; j_call: TRBJ2-1; v_call: TRBV7-9; clone_size: .; cdr3_length: 15; cdr3_nt: TGTGCCAGCAGCTTAGAGGGGACAGGGTACCGCGAGCAGTTCTTC; cdr3_aa: CASSLEGTGYREQFF